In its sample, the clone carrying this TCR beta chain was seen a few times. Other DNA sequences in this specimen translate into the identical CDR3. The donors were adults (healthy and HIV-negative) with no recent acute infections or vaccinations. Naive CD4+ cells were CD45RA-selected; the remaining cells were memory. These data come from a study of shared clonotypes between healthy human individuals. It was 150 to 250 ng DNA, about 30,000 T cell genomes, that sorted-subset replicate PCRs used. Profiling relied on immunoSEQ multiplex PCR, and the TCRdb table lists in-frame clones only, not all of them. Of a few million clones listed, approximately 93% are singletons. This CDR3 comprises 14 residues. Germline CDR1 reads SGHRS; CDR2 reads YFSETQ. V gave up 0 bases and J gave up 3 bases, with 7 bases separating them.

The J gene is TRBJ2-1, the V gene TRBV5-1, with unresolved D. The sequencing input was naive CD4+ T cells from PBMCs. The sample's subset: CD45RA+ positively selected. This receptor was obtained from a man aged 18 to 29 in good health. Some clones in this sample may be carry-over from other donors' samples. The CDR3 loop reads CASSLGNSYNEQFF. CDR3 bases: TGCGCCAGCAGCTTGGGGAACAGCTACAATGAGCAGTTCTTC.